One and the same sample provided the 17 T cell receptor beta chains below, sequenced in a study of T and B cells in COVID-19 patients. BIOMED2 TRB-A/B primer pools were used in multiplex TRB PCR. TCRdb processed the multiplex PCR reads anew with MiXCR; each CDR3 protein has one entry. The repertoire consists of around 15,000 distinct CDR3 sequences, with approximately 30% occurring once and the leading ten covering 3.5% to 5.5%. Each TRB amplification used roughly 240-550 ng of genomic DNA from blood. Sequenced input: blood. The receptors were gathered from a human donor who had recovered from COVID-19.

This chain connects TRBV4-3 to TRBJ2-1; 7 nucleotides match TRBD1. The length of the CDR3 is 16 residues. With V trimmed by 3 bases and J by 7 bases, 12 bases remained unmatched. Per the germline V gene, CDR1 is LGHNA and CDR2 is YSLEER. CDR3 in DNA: TGCGCCAGCAGCCACAACCCGGAAGACAGGGTTAATGAGCAGTTCTTC. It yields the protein CASSHNPEDRVNEQFF.

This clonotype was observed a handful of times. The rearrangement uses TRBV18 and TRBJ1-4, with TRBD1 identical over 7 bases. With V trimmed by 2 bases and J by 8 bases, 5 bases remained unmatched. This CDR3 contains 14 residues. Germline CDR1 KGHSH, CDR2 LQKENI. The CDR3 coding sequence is TGTGCCAGCTCACCAGTGGACAGGTCGGAAAAACTGTTTTTT. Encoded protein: CASSPVDRSEKLFF.

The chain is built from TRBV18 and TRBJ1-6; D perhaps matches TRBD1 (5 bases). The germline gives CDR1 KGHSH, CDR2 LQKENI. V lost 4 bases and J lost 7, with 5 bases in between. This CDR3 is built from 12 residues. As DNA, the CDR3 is TGTGCCAGCTCACAGGGGAATTCACCCCTCCACTTT. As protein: CASSQGNSPLHF.

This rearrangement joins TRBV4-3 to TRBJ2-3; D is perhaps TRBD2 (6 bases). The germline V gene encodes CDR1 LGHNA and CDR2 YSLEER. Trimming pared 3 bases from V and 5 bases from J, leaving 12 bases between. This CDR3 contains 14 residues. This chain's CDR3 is CASSHGEVGDTQYF. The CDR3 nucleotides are TGCGCCAGCAGCCACGGGGAGGTGGGAGATACGCAGTATTTT.

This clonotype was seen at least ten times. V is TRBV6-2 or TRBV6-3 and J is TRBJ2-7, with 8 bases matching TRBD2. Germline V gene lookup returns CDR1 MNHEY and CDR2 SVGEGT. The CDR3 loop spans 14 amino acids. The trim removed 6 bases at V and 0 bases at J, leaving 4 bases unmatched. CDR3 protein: CASSQLAASYEQYF. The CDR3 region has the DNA TGTGCCAGCAGCCAACTAGCGGCCTCCTACGAGCAGTACTTC.

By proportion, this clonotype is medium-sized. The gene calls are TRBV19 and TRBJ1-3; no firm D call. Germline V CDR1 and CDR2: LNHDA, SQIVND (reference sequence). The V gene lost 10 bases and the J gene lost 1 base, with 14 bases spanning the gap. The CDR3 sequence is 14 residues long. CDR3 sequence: CATERPGSGNTIYF. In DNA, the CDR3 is TGTGCCACCGAAAGACCGGGTTCTGGAAACACCATATATTTT.

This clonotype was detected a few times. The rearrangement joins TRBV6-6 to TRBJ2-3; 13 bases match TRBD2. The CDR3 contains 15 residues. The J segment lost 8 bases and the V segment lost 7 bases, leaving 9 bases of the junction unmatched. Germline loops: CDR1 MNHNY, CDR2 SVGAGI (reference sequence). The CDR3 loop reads CASTTTSGGAGTQYF. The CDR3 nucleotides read TGTGCCAGCACCACTACTAGCGGGGGGGCCGGTACGCAGTATTTT.

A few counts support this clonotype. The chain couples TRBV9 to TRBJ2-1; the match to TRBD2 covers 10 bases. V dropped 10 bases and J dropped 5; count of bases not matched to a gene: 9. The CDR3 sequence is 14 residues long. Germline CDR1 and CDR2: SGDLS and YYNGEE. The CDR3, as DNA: TGTGCCGGCACACTAGCGGGGAGAAACAATGAGCAGTTCTTC. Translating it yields CAGTLAGRNNEQFF.

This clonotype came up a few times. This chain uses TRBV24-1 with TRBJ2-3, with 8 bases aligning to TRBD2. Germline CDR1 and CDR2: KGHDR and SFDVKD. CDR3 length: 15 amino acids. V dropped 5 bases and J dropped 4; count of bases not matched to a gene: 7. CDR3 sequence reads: CATSGAGGDPDTQYF. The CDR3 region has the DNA TGTGCCACCAGTGGGGCGGGGGGCGACCCAGATACGCAGTATTTT.

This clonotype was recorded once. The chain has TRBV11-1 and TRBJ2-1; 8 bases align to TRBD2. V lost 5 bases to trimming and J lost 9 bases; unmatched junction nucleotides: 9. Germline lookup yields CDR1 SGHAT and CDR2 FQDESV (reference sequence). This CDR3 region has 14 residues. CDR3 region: CASSPGGPGSEQFF. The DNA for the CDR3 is TGTGCCAGCAGCCCGGGGGGGCCGGGGAGTGAGCAGTTCTTC.

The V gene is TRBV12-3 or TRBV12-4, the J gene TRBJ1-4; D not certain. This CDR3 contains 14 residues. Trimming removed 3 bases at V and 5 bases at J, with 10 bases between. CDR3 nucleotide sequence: TGTGCCAGCAGTTTCGGTACCTCGAATGAAAAACTGTTTTTT. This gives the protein CASSFGTSNEKLFF.

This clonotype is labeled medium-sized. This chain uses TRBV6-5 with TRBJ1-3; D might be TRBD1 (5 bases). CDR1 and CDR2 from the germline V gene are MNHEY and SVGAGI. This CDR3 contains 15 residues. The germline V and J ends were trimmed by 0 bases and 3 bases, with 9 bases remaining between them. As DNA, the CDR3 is TGTGCCAGCAGTTACTCGGGGGGTAGTGGAAACACCATATATTTT. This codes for CASSYSGGSGNTIYF.

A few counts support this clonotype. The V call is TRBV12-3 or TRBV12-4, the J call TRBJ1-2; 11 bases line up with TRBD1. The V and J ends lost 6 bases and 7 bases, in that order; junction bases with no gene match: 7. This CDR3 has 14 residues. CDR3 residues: CASRYGQGAIGYTF. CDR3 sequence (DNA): TGTGCCAGCAGATACGGACAGGGGGCGATTGGCTACACCTTC.

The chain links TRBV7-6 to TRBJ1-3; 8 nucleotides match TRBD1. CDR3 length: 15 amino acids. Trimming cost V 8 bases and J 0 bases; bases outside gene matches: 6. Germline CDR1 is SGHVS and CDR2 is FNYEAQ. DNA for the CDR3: TGTGCCAGCGGGGCAGGGGGCGCCTCTGGAAACACCATATATTTT. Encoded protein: CASGAGGASGNTIYF.

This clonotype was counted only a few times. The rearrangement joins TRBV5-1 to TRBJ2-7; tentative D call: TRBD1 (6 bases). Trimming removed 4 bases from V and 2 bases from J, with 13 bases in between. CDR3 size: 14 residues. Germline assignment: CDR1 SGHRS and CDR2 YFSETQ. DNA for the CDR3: TGCGCCAGCAGCGTGGTGGACAGACCCTACGAGCAGTACTTC. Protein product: CASSVVDRPYEQYF.

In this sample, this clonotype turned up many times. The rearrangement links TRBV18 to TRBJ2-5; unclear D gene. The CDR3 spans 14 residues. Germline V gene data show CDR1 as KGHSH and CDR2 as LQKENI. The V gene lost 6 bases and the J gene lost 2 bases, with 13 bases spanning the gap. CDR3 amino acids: CASSGAGPQETQYF. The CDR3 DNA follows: TGTGCCAGCTCCGGAGCAGGCCCTCAAGAGACCCAGTACTTC.

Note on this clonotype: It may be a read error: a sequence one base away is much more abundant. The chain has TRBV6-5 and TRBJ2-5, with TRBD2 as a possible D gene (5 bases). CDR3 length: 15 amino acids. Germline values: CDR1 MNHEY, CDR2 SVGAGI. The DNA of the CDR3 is TGTGCCAGCAGTTTAGATTACGTGCGTGGGGAGAACCAGTACTTC. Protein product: CASSLDYVRGENQYF.